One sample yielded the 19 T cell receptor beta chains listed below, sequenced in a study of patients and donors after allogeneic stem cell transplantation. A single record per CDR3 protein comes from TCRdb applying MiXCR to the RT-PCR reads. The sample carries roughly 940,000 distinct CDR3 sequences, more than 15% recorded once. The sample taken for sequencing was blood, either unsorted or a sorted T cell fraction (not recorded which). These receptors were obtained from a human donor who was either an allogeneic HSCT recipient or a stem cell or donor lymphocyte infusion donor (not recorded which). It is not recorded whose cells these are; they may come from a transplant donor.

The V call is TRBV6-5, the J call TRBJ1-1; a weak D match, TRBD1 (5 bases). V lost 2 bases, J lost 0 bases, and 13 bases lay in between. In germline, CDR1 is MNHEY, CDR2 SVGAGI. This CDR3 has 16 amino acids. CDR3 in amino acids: CASSYPSWGMNTEAFF. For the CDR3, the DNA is TGTGCCAGCAGTTACCCCTCCTGGGGGATGAACACTGAAGCTTTCTTT.

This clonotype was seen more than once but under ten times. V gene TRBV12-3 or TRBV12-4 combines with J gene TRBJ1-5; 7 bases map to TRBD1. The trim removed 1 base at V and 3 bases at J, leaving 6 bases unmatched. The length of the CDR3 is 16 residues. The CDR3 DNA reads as TGTGCCAGCAGTTTAGGTTCGGGACAGCTCAATCAGCCCCAGCATTTT. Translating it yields CASSLGSGQLNQPQHF.

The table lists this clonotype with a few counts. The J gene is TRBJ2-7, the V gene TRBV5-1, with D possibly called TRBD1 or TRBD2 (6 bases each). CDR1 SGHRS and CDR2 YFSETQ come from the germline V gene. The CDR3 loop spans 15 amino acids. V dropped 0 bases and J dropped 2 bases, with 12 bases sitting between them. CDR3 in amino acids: CASSLAVGGTYEQYF. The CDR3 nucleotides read TGCGCCAGCAGCTTGGCGGTCGGGGGCACCTACGAGCAGTACTTC.

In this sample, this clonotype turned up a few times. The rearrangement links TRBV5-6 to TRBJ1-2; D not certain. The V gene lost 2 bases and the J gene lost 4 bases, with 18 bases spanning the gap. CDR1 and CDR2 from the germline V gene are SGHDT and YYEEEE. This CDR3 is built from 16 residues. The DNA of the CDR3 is TGTGCCAGCAGCTTTGAGAGGGAGGAGGACGGCTATGGCTACACCTTC. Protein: CASSFEREEDGYGYTF.

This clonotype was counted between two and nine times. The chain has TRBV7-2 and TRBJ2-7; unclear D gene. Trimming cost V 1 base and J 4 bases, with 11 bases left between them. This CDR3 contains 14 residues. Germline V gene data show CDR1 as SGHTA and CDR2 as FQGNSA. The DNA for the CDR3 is TGTGCCAGCAGCTTAGGCTCCGGAGATTACGAGCAGTACTTC. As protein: CASSLGSGDYEQYF.

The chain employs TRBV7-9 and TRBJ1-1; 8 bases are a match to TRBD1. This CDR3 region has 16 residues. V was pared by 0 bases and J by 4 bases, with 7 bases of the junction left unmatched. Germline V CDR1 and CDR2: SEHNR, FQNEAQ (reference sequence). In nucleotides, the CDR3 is TGTGCCAGCAGCTTAGCAGGGCAGGGGGCCGGCACTGAAGCTTTCTTT. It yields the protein CASSLAGQGAGTEAFF.

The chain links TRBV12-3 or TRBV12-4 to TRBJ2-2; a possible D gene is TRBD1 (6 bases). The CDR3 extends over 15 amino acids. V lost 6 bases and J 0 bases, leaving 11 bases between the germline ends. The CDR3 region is CASSMGHSNTGELFF. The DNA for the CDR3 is TGTGCCAGCAGCATGGGACACTCGAACACCGGGGAGCTGTTTTTT.

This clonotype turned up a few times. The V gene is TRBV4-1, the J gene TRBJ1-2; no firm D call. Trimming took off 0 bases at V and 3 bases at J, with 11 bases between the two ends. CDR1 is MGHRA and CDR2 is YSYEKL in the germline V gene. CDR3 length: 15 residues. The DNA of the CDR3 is TGCGCCAGCAGCCAAGATCCCAGGAGTCACTATGGCTACACCTTC. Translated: CASSQDPRSHYGYTF.

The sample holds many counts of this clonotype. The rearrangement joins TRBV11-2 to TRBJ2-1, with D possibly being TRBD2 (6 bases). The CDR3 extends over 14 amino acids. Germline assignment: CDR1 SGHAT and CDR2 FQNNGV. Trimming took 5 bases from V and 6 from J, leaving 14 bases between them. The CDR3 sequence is CASSDRGGTNEQFF. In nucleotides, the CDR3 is TGTGCCAGCAGCGATCGGGGAGGTACCAATGAGCAGTTCTTC.

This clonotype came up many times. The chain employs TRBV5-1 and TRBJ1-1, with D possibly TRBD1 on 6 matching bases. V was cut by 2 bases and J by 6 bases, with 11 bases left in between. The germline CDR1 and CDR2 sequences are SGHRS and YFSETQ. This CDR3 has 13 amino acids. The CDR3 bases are TGCGCCAGCAGCTTAACAGGGAGCCCTGAAGCTTTCTTT. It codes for CASSLTGSPEAFF.

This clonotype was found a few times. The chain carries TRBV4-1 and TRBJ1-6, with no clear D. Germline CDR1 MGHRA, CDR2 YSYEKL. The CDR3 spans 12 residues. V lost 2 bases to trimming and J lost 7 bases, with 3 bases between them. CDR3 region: CASSQINSPLHF. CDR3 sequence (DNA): TGCGCCAGCAGCCAAATAAATTCACCCCTCCACTTT.

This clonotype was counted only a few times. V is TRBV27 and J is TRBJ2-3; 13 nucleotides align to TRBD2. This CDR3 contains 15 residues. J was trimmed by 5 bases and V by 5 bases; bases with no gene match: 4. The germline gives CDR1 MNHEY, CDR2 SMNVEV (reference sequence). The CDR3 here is CASSPRTSGRDTQYF. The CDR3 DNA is TGTGCCAGCAGTCCCAGGACTAGCGGGAGAGATACGCAGTATTTT.

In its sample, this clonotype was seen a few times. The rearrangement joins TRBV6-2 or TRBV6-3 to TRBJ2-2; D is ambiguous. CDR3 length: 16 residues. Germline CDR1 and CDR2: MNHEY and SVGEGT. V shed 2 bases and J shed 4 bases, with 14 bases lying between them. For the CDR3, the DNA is TGTGCCAGCAGTTACCCGACTCTTTCCGCCACCGGGGAGCTGTTTTTT. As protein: CASSYPTLSATGELFF.

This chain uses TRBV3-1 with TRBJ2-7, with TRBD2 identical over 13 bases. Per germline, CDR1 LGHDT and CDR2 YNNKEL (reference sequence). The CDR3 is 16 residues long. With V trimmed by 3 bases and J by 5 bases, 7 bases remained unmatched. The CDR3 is CASSHWTSGSMHEQYF. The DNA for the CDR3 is TGTGCCAGCAGCCATTGGACTAGCGGGAGCATGCACGAGCAGTACTTC.

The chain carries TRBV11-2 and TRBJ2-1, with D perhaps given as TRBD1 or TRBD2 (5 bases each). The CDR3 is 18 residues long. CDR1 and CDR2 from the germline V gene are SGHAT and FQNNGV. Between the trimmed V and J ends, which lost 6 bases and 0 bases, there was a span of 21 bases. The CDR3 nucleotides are TGTGCCAGCAGTCCCTTGAAGGGGAGTCCCAGCTCCTACAATGAGCAGTTCTTC. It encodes CASSPLKGSPSSYNEQFF.

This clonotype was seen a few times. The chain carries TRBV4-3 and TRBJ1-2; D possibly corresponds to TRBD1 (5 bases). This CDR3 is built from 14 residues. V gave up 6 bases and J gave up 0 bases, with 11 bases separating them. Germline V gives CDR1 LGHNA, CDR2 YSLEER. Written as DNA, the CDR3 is TGCGCCAGCAGTCCCCGGACATCTAACTATGGCTACACCTTC. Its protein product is CASSPRTSNYGYTF.

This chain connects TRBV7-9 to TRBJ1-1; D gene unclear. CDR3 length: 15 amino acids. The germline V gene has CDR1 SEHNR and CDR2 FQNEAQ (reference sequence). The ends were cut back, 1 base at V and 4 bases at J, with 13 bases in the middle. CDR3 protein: CASSLGIGYPTEAFF. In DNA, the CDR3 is TGTGCCAGCAGCTTAGGAATCGGTTATCCCACTGAAGCTTTCTTT.

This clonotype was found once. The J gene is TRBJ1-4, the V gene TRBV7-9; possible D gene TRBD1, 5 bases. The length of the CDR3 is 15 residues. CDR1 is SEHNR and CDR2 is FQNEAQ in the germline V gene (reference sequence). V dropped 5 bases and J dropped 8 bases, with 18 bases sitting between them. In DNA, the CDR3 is TGTGCCAGCAGCACACCCCGGGGGAGTAGGGAAAAACTGTTTTTT. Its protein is CASSTPRGSREKLFF.

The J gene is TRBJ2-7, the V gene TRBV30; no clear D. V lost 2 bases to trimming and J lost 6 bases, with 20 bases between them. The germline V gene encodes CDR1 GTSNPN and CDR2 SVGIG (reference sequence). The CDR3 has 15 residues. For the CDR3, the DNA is TGTGCCTGGAGTTCATCCCCCCCCTTGGTTATCGAGCAGTACTTC. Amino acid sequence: CAWSSSPPLVIEQYF. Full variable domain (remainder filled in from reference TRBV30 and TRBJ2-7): SQTIHQWPATLVQPVGSPLSLECTVEGTSNPNLYWYRQAAGRGLQLLFYSVGIGQISSEVPQNLSASRPQDRQFILSSKKLLLSDSGFYLCAWSSSPPLVIEQYFGPGTRLTVT.